This entry lists 3 T cell receptor beta chains sequenced from one sample in a study of shared clonotypes between healthy human individuals. Sequencing was performed with immunoSEQ multiplex PCR; in TCRdb, only in-frame clones are kept and a portion is missing. The table records approximately 2,300,000 clones, 80% to 95% of them present only once. The source material was naive CD4+ T cells from PBMCs. Specified subset: CD45RA+ positively selected. All receptors derive from a man younger than 30 in good health. Some clones in this sample may be carry-over from other donors' samples.

This clone has a handful of counts. The CDR3 DNA sequence: TGTGCCAGCACCCTTAGGACTGAAGCTTTCTTT. It translates to CASTLRTEAFF. V gene TRBV28 combines with J gene TRBJ1-1; D not resolved. CDR1 and CDR2 (germline): MDHEN, SYDVKM. This CDR3 is built from 11 residues. The V and J ends lost 7 bases and 5 bases respectively, with 8 bases between them.

V usage is TRBV7-2 and J usage is TRBJ2-3, with 7 bases aligning to TRBD2. This CDR3 has 14 residues. J gave up 2 bases and V 5 bases, and 4 bases lay outside the gene matches. Germline V lookup: CDR1 SGHTA, CDR2 FQGNSA. CDR3 coding DNA: TGTGCCAGCAGCGCTAGACTAGCCACAGATACGCAGTATTTT. Protein: CASSARLATDTQYF.

This chain connects TRBV7-9 to TRBJ2-3, with D unresolved. The germline V gene has CDR1 SEHNR and CDR2 FQNEAQ (reference sequence). V was clipped by 5 bases and J by 2 bases, with 14 bases between them. This CDR3 has 15 residues. Written as DNA, the CDR3 is TGTGCCAGCAGCCTAGAAGTCAGAGTCACAGATACGCAGTATTTT. This translates into CASSLEVRVTDTQYF.